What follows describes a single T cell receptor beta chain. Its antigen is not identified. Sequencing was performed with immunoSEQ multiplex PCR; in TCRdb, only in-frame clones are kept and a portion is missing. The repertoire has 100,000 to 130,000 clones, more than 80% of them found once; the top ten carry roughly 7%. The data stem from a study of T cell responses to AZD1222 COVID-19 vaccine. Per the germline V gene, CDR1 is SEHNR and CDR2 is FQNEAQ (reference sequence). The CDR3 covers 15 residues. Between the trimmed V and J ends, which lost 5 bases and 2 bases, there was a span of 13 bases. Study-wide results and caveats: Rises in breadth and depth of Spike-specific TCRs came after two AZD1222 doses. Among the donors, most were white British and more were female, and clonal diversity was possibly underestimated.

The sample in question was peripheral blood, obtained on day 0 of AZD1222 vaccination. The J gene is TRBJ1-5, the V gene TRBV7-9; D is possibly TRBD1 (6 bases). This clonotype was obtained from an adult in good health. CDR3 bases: TGTGCCAGCAGCCACTCCGGGACACGCAATCAGCCCCAGCATTTT. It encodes CASSHSGTRNQPQHF.